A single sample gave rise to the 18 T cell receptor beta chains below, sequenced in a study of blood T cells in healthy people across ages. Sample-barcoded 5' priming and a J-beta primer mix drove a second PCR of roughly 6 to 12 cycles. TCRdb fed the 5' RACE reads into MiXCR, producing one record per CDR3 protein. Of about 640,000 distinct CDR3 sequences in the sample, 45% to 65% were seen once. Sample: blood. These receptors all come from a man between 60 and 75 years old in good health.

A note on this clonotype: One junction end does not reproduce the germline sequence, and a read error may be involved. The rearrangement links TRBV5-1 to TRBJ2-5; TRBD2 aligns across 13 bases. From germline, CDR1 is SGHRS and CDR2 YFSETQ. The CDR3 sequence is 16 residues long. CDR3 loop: CASSPGLAGSQETQYF. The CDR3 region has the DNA TGTGCCAGCTCACCGGGACTAGCGGGGTCCCAAGAGACCCAGTACTTC. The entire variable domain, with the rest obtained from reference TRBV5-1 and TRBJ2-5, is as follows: KAGVTQTPRYLIKTRGQQVTLSCSPISGHRSVSWYQQTPGQGLQFLFEYFSETQRNKGNFPGRFSGRQFSNSRSEMNVSTLELGDSALYLCASSPGLAGSQETQYFGPGTRLLVL.

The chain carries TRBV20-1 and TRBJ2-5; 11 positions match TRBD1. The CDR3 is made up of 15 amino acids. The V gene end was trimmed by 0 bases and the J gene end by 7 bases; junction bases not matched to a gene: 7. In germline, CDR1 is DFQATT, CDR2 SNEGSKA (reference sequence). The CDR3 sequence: CSARDRDRGWGTQYF. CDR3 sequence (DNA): TGCAGTGCTAGAGATCGGGACAGGGGGTGGGGGACCCAGTACTTC.

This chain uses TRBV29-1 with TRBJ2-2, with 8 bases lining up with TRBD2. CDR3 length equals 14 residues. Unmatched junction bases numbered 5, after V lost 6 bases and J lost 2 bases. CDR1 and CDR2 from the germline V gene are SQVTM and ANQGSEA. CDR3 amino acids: CSVEGTSNTGELFF. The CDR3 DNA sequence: TGCAGCGTGGAGGGGACTAGTAACACCGGGGAGCTGTTTTTT.

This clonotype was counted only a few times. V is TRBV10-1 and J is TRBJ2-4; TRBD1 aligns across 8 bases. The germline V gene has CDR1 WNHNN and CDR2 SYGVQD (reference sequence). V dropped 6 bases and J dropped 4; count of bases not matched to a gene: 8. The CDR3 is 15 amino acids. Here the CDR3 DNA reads TGCGCCAGCAGCCGGGACAGGAGAAATAAAAACATTCAGTACTTC. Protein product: CASSRDRRNKNIQYF.

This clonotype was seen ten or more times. DNA for the CDR3: TGTGCCAGCAGCTTGGGGGCTAGCGGGGGGACCAATGAGCAGTTCTTC. Translated: CASSLGASGGTNEQFF. The chain uses TRBV11-3 and TRBJ2-1; 11 bases align to TRBD2. The junction had 7 bases not matched to a gene; V was cut back by 3 bases and J by 6 bases. The CDR3 is made up of 16 amino acids. From germline, CDR1 is SGHNT and CDR2 YENEEA.

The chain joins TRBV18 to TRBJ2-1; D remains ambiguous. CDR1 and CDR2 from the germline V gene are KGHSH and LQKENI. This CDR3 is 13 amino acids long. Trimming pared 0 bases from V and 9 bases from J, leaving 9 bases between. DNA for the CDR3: TGTGCCAGCTCACCACCGGGCCAGTCTGAGCAGTTCTTC. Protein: CASSPPGQSEQFF.

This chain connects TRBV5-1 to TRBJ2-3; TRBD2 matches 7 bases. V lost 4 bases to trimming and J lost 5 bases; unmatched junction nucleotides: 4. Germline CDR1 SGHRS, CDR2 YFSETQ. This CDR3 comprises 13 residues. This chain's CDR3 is CASSGLGLDTQYF. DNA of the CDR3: TGCGCCAGCAGCGGACTAGGATTAGATACGCAGTATTTT.

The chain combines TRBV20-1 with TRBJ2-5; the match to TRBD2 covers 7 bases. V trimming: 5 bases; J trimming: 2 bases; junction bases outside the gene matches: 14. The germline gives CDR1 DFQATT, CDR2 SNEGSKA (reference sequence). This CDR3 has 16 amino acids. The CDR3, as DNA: TGCAGTGCTCCCCTAGGGGTCCGGGGGGATCAAGAGACCCAGTACTTC. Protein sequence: CSAPLGVRGDQETQYF.

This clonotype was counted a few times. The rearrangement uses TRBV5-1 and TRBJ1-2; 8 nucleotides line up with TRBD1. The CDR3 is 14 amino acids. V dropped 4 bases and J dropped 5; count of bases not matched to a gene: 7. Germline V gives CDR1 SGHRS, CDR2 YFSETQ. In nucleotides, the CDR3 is TGCGCCAGCAGCCCGGACAGGGCGGGGTATGGCTACACCTTC. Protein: CASSPDRAGYGYTF.

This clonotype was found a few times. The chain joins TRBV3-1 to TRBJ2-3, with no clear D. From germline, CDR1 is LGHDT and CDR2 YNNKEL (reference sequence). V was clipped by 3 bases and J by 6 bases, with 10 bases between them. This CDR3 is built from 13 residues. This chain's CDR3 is CASSQSGADTQYF. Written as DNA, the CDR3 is TGTGCCAGCAGCCAGTCTGGAGCGGATACGCAGTATTTT.

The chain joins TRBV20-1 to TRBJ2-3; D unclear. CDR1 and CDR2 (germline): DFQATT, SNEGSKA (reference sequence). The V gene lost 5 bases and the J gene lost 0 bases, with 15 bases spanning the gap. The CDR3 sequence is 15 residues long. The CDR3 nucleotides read TGCAGTGCTGAGACCCTCCGGCGGAGCACAGATACGCAGTATTTT. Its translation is CSAETLRRSTDTQYF.

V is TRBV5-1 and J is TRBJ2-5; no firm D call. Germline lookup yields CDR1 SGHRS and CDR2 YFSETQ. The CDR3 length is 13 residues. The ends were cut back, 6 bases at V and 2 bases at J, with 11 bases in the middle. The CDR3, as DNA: TGCGCCAGCACTTGGCGCCAACAAGAGACCCAGTACTTC. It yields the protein CASTWRQQETQYF. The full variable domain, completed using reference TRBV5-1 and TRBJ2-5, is KAGVTQTPRYLIKTRGQQVTLSCSPISGHRSVSWYQQTPGQGLQFLFEYFSETQRNKGNFPGRFSGRQFSNSRSEMNVSTLELGDSALYLCASTWRQQETQYFGPGTRLLVL.

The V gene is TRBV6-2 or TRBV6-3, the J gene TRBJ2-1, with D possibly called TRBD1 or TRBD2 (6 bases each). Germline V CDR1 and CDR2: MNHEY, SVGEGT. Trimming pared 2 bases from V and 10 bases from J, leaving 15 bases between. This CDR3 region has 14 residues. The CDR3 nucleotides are TGTGCCAGCAGTTACCAGGAGGGGGTCGGGGAGCAGTTCTTC. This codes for CASSYQEGVGEQFF.

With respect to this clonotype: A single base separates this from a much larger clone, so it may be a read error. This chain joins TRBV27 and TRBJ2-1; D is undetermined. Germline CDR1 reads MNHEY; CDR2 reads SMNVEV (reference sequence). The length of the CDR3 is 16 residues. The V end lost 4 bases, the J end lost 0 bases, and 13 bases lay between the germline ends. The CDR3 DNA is TGTGCCAGCAGTTCGCGACCAGCGAGCTCCTACAATGAGCAGTTCTTC. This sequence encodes CASSSRPASSYNEQFF.

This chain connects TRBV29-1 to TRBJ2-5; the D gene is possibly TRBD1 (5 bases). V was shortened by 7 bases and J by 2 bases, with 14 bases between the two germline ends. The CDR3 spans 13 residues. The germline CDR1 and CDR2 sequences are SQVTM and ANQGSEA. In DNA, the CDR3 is TGCAGCGCCAATGGTCAGGGACAAGAGACCCAGTACTTC. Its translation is CSANGQGQETQYF. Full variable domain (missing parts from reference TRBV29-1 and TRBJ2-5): SAVISQKPSRDICQRGTSLTIQCQVDSQVTMMFWYRQQPGQSLTLIATANQGSEATYESGFVIDKFPISRPNLTFSTLTVSNMSPEDSSIYLCSANGQGQETQYFGPGTRLLVL.

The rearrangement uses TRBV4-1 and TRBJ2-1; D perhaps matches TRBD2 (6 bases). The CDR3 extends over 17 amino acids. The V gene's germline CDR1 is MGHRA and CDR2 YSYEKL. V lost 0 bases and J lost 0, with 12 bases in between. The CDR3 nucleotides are TGCGCCAGCAGCCAAGAGGGGGGACGGAGCTCCTACAATGAGCAGTTCTTC. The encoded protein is CASSQEGGRSSYNEQFF.

The CDR3 DNA reads TGCAGTGCTCCGGACAGGGCAATCTCCTACGAGCAGTACTTC. Amino acids: CSAPDRAISYEQYF. The rearrangement links TRBV20-1 to TRBJ2-7; 8 bases fit TRBD1. The CDR3 is 14 amino acids. Germline V lookup: CDR1 DFQATT, CDR2 SNEGSKA (reference sequence). Trimming at V came to 5 bases and at J to 0 bases, leaving 6 bases not matched to a gene.

The CDR3 loop is CASSLGTSGVDRRGNEQFF. As DNA, the CDR3 is TGTGCCAGCAGCTTAGGGACTAGCGGGGTGGACCGACGGGGCAATGAGCAGTTCTTC. The chain links TRBV7-9 to TRBJ2-1, with 12 bases identical to TRBD2. The CDR3 loop spans 19 amino acids. Germline V gene sequence: CDR1 SEHNR, CDR2 FQNEAQ (reference sequence). The V and J ends lost 1 base and 6 bases, in that order; junction bases with no gene match: 13.